A single sample gave rise to the 25 T cell receptor beta chains below, sequenced in a study of T cell repertoires in cytomegalovirus infection. TCRdb used MiXCR to reprocess the reads, holding one entry per CDR3 protein. The table records roughly 230,000 distinct CDR3 sequences, 22% of them present only once. Material for sequencing was CD8+ T cells from PBMCs. These receptors were collected from a human donor in good health (CMV status not recorded). Some clones in this sample may be carry-over from other donors' samples.

The chain is built from TRBV3-1 and TRBJ1-1, with TRBD1 identical over 8 bases. J was trimmed by 7 bases and V by 0 bases; bases with no gene match: 16. Germline CDR1 is LGHDT and CDR2 is YNNKEL (reference sequence). The CDR3 is 18 amino acids. The DNA for the CDR3 is TGTGCCAGCAGCCAAGAAGAACTAATATGGGACAGGCGATTTGAAGCTTTCTTT. It encodes CASSQEELIWDRRFEAFF.

CDR3 region: CASSRYGQSLNTEAFF. The CDR3 DNA follows: TGTGCCAGCAGCAGATACGGACAATCCTTAAACACTGAAGCTTTCTTT. The chain is built from TRBV14 and TRBJ1-1, with TRBD1 as a possible D gene (5 bases). Per germline, CDR1 SGHDN and CDR2 FVKESK. V lost 5 bases to trimming and J lost 2 bases, with 18 bases between them. The CDR3 covers 16 residues. Supplemented by reference TRBV14 and TRBJ1-1, the full variable domain reads EAGVTQFPSHSVIEKGQTVTLRCDPISGHDNLYWYRRVMGKEIKFLLHFVKESKQDESGMPNNRFLAERTGGTYSTLKVQPAELEDSGVYFCASSRYGQSLNTEAFFGQGTRLTVV.

This clonotype was seen more than once but under ten times. J is TRBJ1-3 and V is TRBV7-2; 8 bases map to TRBD1. The CDR3 is made up of 16 amino acids. Germline CDR1 SGHTA, CDR2 FQGNSA. V shed 6 bases, J shed 2 bases, and the junction held 9 bases outside the gene matches. CDR3 sequence: CASSPVQQGAGNTIYF. The CDR3 DNA reads as TGTGCCAGCAGTCCCGTGCAACAGGGGGCTGGAAACACCATATATTTT.

This clonotype occurred many times. V usage is TRBV7-2 and J usage is TRBJ2-2; D remains ambiguous. Germline values: CDR1 SGHTA, CDR2 FQGNSA. With 5 bases removed from V and 1 base from J, the gap between germline ends came to 8 bases. This CDR3 contains 14 residues. The CDR3 DNA follows: TGTGCCAGCAGCGGTCAGGAGAACACCGGGGAGCTGTTTTTT. It specifies CASSGQENTGELFF.

The genes are TRBV7-6 and TRBJ2-2; the D gene is possibly TRBD1 (5 bases). The CDR3 totals 11 residues. Germline values: CDR1 SGHVS, CDR2 FNYEAQ. Between the trimmed V and J ends, which lost 8 bases and 4 bases, there was a span of 5 bases. The CDR3 DNA sequence: TGTGCCAGCGACAGCACCGGGGAGCTGTTTTTT. Translating it yields CASDSTGELFF.

This clonotype has only a few counts. This chain connects TRBV25-1 to TRBJ2-7; D tentatively reads TRBD1 or TRBD2 (5 bases each). The V and J ends lost 4 bases and 6 bases respectively, with 16 bases between them. Germline V CDR1 and CDR2: MGHDK, SYGVNS. CDR3 length: 14 amino acids. CDR3 nucleotide sequence: TGTGCCAGCAGTGCCGCCCAGACGGGGCCCGAGCAGTACTTC. Its protein is CASSAAQTGPEQYF.

In its sample, this clonotype was seen many times. In DNA form, the CDR3 reads TGTGCCAGCAGCCCCCGGGTGGGATATGAAAAACTGTTTTTT. This sequence encodes CASSPRVGYEKLFF. The chain employs TRBV7-2 and TRBJ1-4, with D uncertain. The CDR3 loop spans 14 amino acids. Trimming left V 5 bases short and J 6 bases short, with 13 bases between. Germline V gene data show CDR1 as SGHTA and CDR2 as FQGNSA. Full variable domain (remainder filled in from reference TRBV7-2 and TRBJ1-4): GAGVSQSPSNKVTEKGKDVELRCDPISGHTALYWYRQSLGQGLEFLIYFQGNSAPDKSGLPSDRFSAERTGGSVSTLTIQRTQQEDSAVYLCASSPRVGYEKLFFGSGTQLSVL.

This sequence joins TRBV27 and TRBJ2-3; perhaps TRBD2 as D (6 bases). This CDR3 contains 17 residues. Germline CDR1 MNHEY, CDR2 SMNVEV (reference sequence). V was clipped by 3 bases and J by 0 bases, with 16 bases between them. The CDR3 spells CASSLMGGEISTDTQYF. Here the CDR3 DNA reads TGTGCCAGCAGTTTGATGGGCGGGGAGATTAGCACAGATACGCAGTATTTT.

There are many counts of this clonotype. The V and J genes are TRBV7-2 and TRBJ1-2; weak D call: TRBD1 (5 bases). CDR3 length equals 12 residues. V was pared by 5 bases and J by 13 bases, with 17 bases between. The V gene's germline CDR1 is SGHTA and CDR2 FQGNSA. The CDR3 bases are TGTGCCAGCAGCACTGGGACGGTAATAGGCACCTTC. Translated: CASSTGTVIGTF.

The sample holds many counts of this clonotype. This chain joins TRBV7-6 and TRBJ1-1; TRBD1 agrees at 7 bases. The CDR3 totals 14 residues. V was pared by 3 bases and J by 4 bases, with 5 bases of the junction left unmatched. Per germline, CDR1 SGHVS and CDR2 FNYEAQ. The CDR3 region has the DNA TGTGCCAGCAGCTTCAGGGGGGGGGGCACTGAAGCTTTCTTT. Amino acid sequence: CASSFRGGGTEAFF.

This clonotype has at least ten counts. The chain has TRBV28 and TRBJ2-3; 9 bases are shared with TRBD1. The length of the CDR3 is 15 residues. The ends lost 4 bases at V and 1 base at J; junction bases unmatched: 3. CDR1 and CDR2 (germline): MDHEN, SYDVKM. CDR3 sequence: CASSSRTGGTDTQYF. The CDR3 DNA reads TGTGCCAGCAGTTCCCGGACAGGGGGCACAGATACGCAGTATTTT.

At least ten counts were recorded for this clonotype. The V call is TRBV7-2, the J call TRBJ2-3; D gene ambiguous. The CDR3 consists of 12 residues. The germline V gene has CDR1 SGHTA and CDR2 FQGNSA. Trimming removed 4 bases from V and 5 bases from J, with 7 bases in between. This CDR3 reads CASSSYGDTQYF. The CDR3 nucleotides are TGTGCCAGCAGCTCTTACGGAGATACGCAGTATTTT.

This chain uses TRBV7-9 with TRBJ2-1; 7 positions agree with TRBD1. Germline V gene lookup returns CDR1 SEHNR and CDR2 FQNEAQ (reference sequence). The CDR3 contains 15 residues. Trimming removed 6 bases from V and 6 bases from J; junction bases left unmatched: 11. CDR3 DNA sequence: TGTGCCAGCAGACCGTCCGGGACAGCCTTCAATGAGCAGTTCTTC. It translates to CASRPSGTAFNEQFF.

This clonotype showed up just a few times. V gene TRBV20-1 combines with J gene TRBJ2-2; 8 bases are a match to TRBD2. V was clipped by 0 bases and J by 3 bases; unmatched bases: 6. The germline V gene has CDR1 DFQATT and CDR2 SNEGSKA (reference sequence). This CDR3 has 16 amino acids. CDR3 DNA sequence: TGCAGTGCTAGAGATCGGGAGCGGGAGTACACCGGGGAGCTGTTTTTT. This sequence encodes CSARDREREYTGELFF.

The J gene is TRBJ2-5, the V gene TRBV7-9; 8 nucleotides match TRBD1. CDR3 length: 14 residues. Germline CDR1 and CDR2: SEHNR and FQNEAQ (reference sequence). Trimming cost V 4 bases and J 3 bases; bases outside gene matches: 4. CDR3 nucleotide sequence: TGTGCCAGCAGCTGGACAGGGATGGAAGAGACCCAGTACTTC. It codes for CASSWTGMEETQYF.

This clonotype came up a few times. The chain joins TRBV24-1 to TRBJ2-3; the D is unclear. This CDR3 has 14 residues. Trimming took 0 bases from V and 2 from J, leaving 5 bases between them. In germline, CDR1 is KGHDR, CDR2 SFDVKD. The CDR3 is CATSDLGPTDTQYF. In DNA form, the CDR3 reads TGTGCCACCAGTGATTTGGGACCCACAGATACGCAGTATTTT.

This clonotype has a handful of counts. The chain employs TRBV29-1 and TRBJ2-1, with 13 bases that match TRBD2. The CDR3 runs 15 residues. J lost 2 bases, V lost 5 bases, and 3 bases had no gene match. Germline V gene lookup returns CDR1 SQVTM and CDR2 ANQGSEA. CDR3 nucleotide sequence: TGCAGCGTTCGGACTAGCGGGGGAACCTACAATGAGCAGTTCTTC. Translated, it gives CSVRTSGGTYNEQFF.

This clonotype was seen more than once but under ten times. This chain uses TRBV7-2 with TRBJ2-2; 15 bases align to TRBD2. The CDR3 is 18 residues long. CDR1 and CDR2 from the germline V gene are SGHTA and FQGNSA. The V segment lost 3 bases and the J segment 5 bases; nucleotides outside the gene matches: 7. CDR3: CASSLGLAGGPRTGELFF. In DNA form, the CDR3 reads TGTGCCAGCAGCTTGGGACTAGCGGGGGGTCCAAGGACCGGGGAGCTGTTTTTT.

V is TRBV7-9 and J is TRBJ2-7; D is possibly TRBD1 (6 bases). The CDR3 has 14 amino acids. V lost 6 bases and J 2 bases, leaving 14 bases between the germline ends. Germline V CDR1 and CDR2: SEHNR, FQNEAQ (reference sequence). CDR3 nucleotide sequence: TGTGCCAGCAGTTTCAGGGGTGCAGCCTACGAGCAGTACTTC. Translation: CASSFRGAAYEQYF. The whole variable domain, remainder taken from reference TRBV7-9 and TRBJ2-7, is DTGVSQNPRHKITKRGQNVTFRCDPISEHNRLYWYRQTLGQGPEFLTYFQNEAQLEKSRLLSDRFSAERPKGSFSTLEIQRTEQGDSAMYLCASSFRGAAYEQYFGPGTRLTVT.

The V and J genes are TRBV27 and TRBJ2-1, with no clear D. Germline CDR1 and CDR2: MNHEY and SMNVEV (reference sequence). The CDR3 has 13 residues. The V and J ends lost 6 bases and 2 bases respectively, with 8 bases between them. DNA for the CDR3: TGTGCCAGCAGGAAAGGAGCCTACAATGAGCAGTTCTTC. Translated: CASRKGAYNEQFF.

The chain joins TRBV15 to TRBJ2-3; D possibly matches TRBD1 or TRBD2 (5 bases each). V was cut by 9 bases and J by 4 bases, with 14 bases left in between. Per the germline V gene, CDR1 is LNHNV and CDR2 is YYDKDF (reference sequence). The CDR3 contains 13 residues. In DNA form, the CDR3 reads TGTGCCACTAAGACGGGGCTTTCAGATACGCAGTATTTT. Amino acids: CATKTGLSDTQYF.

There are many counts of this clonotype. The CDR3 sequence is CASSQDSSWNNSPLHF. The CDR3 DNA reads TGCGCCAGCAGCCAAGATAGTAGCTGGAATAATTCACCCCTCCACTTT. The chain carries TRBV4-1 and TRBJ1-6; D gene uncertain. Trimming took 0 bases from V and 5 from J, leaving 11 bases between them. The CDR3 runs to 16 residues. CDR1 is MGHRA, CDR2 YSYEKL, per germline.

The chain links TRBV12-3 or TRBV12-4 to TRBJ1-1; D uncertain. The CDR3 runs to 14 residues. Trimming removed 7 bases from V and 0 bases from J, with 12 bases in between. CDR3 protein: CASTPVTLNTEAFF. The CDR3 nucleotides are TGTGCCAGCACCCCTGTGACATTGAACACTGAAGCTTTCTTT.

This clonotype showed up just a few times. This sequence joins TRBV28 and TRBJ2-3; D is possibly TRBD1 (5 bases). This CDR3 contains 15 residues. V was shortened by 3 bases and J by 4 bases, with 14 bases between the two germline ends. Germline values: CDR1 MDHEN, CDR2 SYDVKM. This CDR3 reads CASSFYRGGADTQYF. The CDR3 DNA reads TGTGCCAGCAGTTTCTATAGGGGTGGGGCAGATACGCAGTATTTT.

The CDR3 loop reads CASSQDGLSSGTEAFF. The CDR3 nucleotides read TGCGCCAGCAGCCAAGATGGCCTCTCCTCAGGGACTGAAGCTTTCTTT. The chain carries TRBV4-1 and TRBJ1-1; a weak D match, TRBD1 (5 bases). The CDR3 consists of 16 residues. Germline lookup yields CDR1 MGHRA and CDR2 YSYEKL. Trimming pared 0 bases from V and 5 bases from J, leaving 16 bases between.